The 11 T cell receptor beta chains given below trace back to one sample, sequenced in a study of T-cell reconstitution after alpha-beta-depleted transplantation in children. Unique molecular identifiers featured in how the TCRbeta library was prepared. TCRdb re-analysed the PCR reads in MiXCR, keeping a single row per CDR3 protein. The profile shows 240,000 or so distinct CDR3 sequences, more than 10% of them singletons. This specimen was PBMCs from the stem cell graft donor, taken from the stem cell graft. The receptors were gathered from a human donor who donated a stem cell graft to a child with acute lymphoblastic leukemia.

Regarding this clonotype: It may be a read error: a sequence one base away is much more abundant. The chain combines TRBV5-1 with TRBJ2-2; 9 positions agree with TRBD1. V was clipped by 3 bases and J by 0 bases; unmatched bases: 3. The germline CDR1 and CDR2 sequences are SGHRS and YFSETQ. The CDR3 covers 16 residues. CDR3 in DNA: TGCGCCAGCAGCTCGGGGACAGGGTCGAACACCGGGGAGCTGTTTTTT. Translated, it gives CASSSGTGSNTGELFF.

Only one count was recorded for this clonotype. Being one base from a much bigger clone, this may be a read error. The chain carries TRBV6-5 and TRBJ2-3, with TRBD2 as a possible D gene (6 bases). CDR1 is MNHEY and CDR2 is SVGAGI in the germline V gene. The CDR3 is made up of 15 amino acids. V was trimmed by 1 base and J by 4 bases, leaving 12 bases between them. The CDR3 region is CASSYFWGDADTQYF. The CDR3 DNA sequence: TGTGCCAGCAGTTACTTCTGGGGGGACGCAGATACGCAGTATTTT.

This clonotype occurred many times. This chain links TRBV28 with TRBJ1-1; tentative D call: TRBD1 (5 bases). This CDR3 contains 18 residues. Germline V CDR1 and CDR2: MDHEN, SYDVKM. V was clipped by 5 bases and J by 0 bases, with 22 bases between them. CDR3 bases: TGTGCCAGCAGTACTTTCACGATCAGGGATGTCATGAACACTGAAGCTTTCTTT. Translating gives CASSTFTIRDVMNTEAFF.

With regard to this clonotype: A read error is possible here, since a much larger clone lies one base away. This sequence joins TRBV14 and TRBJ2-7; D is possibly TRBD1 or TRBD2 (5 bases each). V was shortened by 6 bases and J by 4 bases, with 16 bases between the two germline ends. The CDR3 is made up of 14 amino acids. From germline, CDR1 is SGHDN and CDR2 FVKESK. The CDR3 reads CASSPGIGDYEQYF. The DNA of the CDR3 is TGTGCCAGCAGTCCCGGGATAGGGGATTACGAGCAGTACTTC.

This clonotype has more than one count but fewer than ten. This chain connects TRBV30 to TRBJ1-6; TRBD1 aligns across 7 bases. V gave up 3 bases and J gave up 6 bases; unmatched junction bases: 2. The CDR3 consists of 13 residues. CDR1 GTSNPN and CDR2 SVGIG come from the germline V gene (reference sequence). The CDR3 spells CAWRDRVNSPLHF. The DNA for the CDR3 is TGTGCCTGGAGAGACAGGGTTAATTCACCCCTCCACTTT.

A word on this clonotype: Possible read error: a much larger clone is one base away. The rearrangement joins TRBV4-2 to TRBJ1-1; perhaps TRBD1 as D (5 bases). CDR1 is LGHNA, CDR2 YNFKEQ, per germline. The V and J ends lost 0 bases and 10 bases respectively, with 12 bases between them. CDR3 length equals 13 residues. CDR3 coding DNA: TGTGCCAGCAGCCAAGATGCGACAGACGCAGCTTTCTTT. Protein: CASSQDATDAAFF.

This clonotype occurred many times. The chain carries TRBV3-1 and TRBJ2-2, with 7 bases lining up with TRBD1. Trimming took 4 bases from V and 2 from J; bases not matched to a gene: 4. The V gene's germline CDR1 is LGHDT and CDR2 YNNKEL (reference sequence). The CDR3 runs to 15 residues. The CDR3 DNA follows: TGTGCCAGCAGCCTGGGGACAGACAACACCGGGGAGCTGTTTTTT. Encoded protein: CASSLGTDNTGELFF.

This clonotype was observed many times. CDR3 sequence (DNA): TGTGCCAGCACTAGCGGATCCTACAATGAGCAGTTCTTC. Amino acid sequence: CASTSGSYNEQFF. The gene calls are TRBV9 and TRBJ2-1; the match to TRBD2 covers 7 bases. The length of the CDR3 is 13 residues. Germline values: CDR1 SGDLS, CDR2 YYNGEE. The J segment lost 1 base and the V segment lost 6 bases, leaving 1 base of the junction unmatched.

This clonotype was picked up many times. The genes are TRBV20-1 and TRBJ1-5; possibly TRBD1 for D (6 bases). The CDR3 covers 14 residues. In germline, CDR1 is DFQATT, CDR2 SNEGSKA (reference sequence). V lost 8 bases, J lost 0 bases, and 14 bases lay in between. This chain's CDR3 is CSSHRENSNQPQHF. The DNA for the CDR3 is TGCAGTAGCCACAGGGAGAATAGCAATCAGCCCCAGCATTTT.

In this sample, this clonotype turned up many times. Here the CDR3 reads CASSLPPGARYNEQFF. CDR3 nucleotide sequence: TGTGCCAGCAGCTTACCCCCGGGAGCGCGTTACAATGAGCAGTTCTTC. The chain carries TRBV7-2 and TRBJ2-1; the D gene is possibly TRBD2 (6 bases). With 2 bases removed from V and 4 bases from J, the gap between germline ends came to 15 bases. CDR3 length: 16 amino acids. Looked up from germline, CDR1 is SGHTA and CDR2 is FQGNSA.

This clonotype was recorded many times. The V call is TRBV20-1, the J call TRBJ2-6; D ambiguous. Germline V gene data show CDR1 as DFQATT and CDR2 as SNEGSKA (reference sequence). There are 13 residues in the CDR3. With 6 bases removed from V and 4 bases from J, the gap between germline ends came to 10 bases. This CDR3 is CSATVGGANVLTF. CDR3 DNA sequence: TGCAGTGCAACGGTGGGAGGGGCCAACGTCCTGACTTTC.